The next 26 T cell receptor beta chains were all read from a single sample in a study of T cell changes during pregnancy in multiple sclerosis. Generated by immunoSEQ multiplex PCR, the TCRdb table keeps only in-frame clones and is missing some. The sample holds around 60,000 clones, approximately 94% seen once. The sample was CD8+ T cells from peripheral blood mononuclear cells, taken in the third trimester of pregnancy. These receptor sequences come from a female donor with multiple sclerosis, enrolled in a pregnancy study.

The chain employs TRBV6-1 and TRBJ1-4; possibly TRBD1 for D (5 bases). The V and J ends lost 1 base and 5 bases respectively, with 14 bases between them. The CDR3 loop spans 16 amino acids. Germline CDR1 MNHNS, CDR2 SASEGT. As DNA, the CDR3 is TGTGCCAGCAGTGAAGGGGGGGAGGGTGTGAATGAAAAACTGTTTTTT. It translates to CASSEGGEGVNEKLFF.

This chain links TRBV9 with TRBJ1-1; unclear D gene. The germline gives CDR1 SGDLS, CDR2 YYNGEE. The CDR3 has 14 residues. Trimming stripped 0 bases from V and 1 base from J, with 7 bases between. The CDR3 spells CASSVAPGNTEAFF. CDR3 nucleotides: TGTGCCAGCAGCGTAGCGCCGGGGAACACTGAAGCTTTCTTT.

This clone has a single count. CDR3 coding DNA: TGTGCCAGCAGCCCACGACTAGCGGGAGTCGGGGTTGAGCAGTTCTTC. This translates into CASSPRLAGVGVEQFF. The J gene is TRBJ2-1, the V gene TRBV7-2, with TRBD2 matching over 12 bases. V gave up 5 bases and J gave up 9 bases; unmatched junction bases: 11. The CDR3 length is 16 residues. Germline-derived CDR1 and CDR2 are SGHTA and FQGNSA. The full variable domain, completed using reference TRBV7-2 and TRBJ2-1, is GAGVSQSPSNKVTEKGKDVELRCDPISGHTALYWYRQSLGQGLEFLIYFQGNSAPDKSGLPSDRFSAERTGGSVSTLTIQRTQQEDSAVYLCASSPRLAGVGVEQFFGPGTRLTVL.

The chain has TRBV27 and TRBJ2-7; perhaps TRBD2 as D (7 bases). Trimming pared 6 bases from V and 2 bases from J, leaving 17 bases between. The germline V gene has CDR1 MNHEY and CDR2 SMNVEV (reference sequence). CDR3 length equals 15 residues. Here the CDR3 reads CASRTLRGHPYEQYF. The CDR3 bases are TGTGCCAGCAGAACTCTGCGGGGGCACCCCTACGAGCAGTACTTC.

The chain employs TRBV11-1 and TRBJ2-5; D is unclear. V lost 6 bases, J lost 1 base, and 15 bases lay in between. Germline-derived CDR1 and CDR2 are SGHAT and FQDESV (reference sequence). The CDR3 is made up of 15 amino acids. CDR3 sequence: CASRFKRYSQETQYF. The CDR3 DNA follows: TGTGCCAGCAGATTCAAGAGGTATTCCCAAGAGACCCAGTACTTC.

The CDR3 sequence: CSVEALSGRAGNEQFF. Written as DNA, the CDR3 is TGCAGCGTTGAAGCCCTTAGCGGGAGGGCCGGAAATGAGCAGTTCTTC. V usage is TRBV29-1 and J usage is TRBJ2-1, with TRBD2 matching 11 bases. CDR1 SQVTM and CDR2 ANQGSEA come from the germline V gene. The V gene end was trimmed by 1 base and the J gene end by 7 bases; junction bases not matched to a gene: 9. The CDR3 consists of 16 residues.

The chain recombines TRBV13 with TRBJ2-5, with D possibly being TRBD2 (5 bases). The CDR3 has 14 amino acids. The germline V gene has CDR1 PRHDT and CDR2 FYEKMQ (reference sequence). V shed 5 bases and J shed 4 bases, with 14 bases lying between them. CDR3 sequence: CASSPPLEGETQYF. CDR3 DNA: TGTGCCAGCAGCCCACCCCTAGAGGGAGAGACCCAGTACTTC.

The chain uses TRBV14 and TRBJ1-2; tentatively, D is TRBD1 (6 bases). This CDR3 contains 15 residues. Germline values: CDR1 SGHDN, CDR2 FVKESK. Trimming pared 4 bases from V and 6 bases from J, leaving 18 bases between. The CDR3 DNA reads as TGTGCCAGCAGCCCTCTCAGGGGCCGCGTGAATGGCTACACCTTC. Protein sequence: CASSPLRGRVNGYTF.

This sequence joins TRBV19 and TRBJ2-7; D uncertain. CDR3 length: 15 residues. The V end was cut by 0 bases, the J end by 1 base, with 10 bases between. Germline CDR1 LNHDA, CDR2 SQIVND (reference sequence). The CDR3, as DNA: TGTGCCAGTAGTATAGAATGGCACAGATCCTACGAGCAGTACTTC. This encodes CASSIEWHRSYEQYF.

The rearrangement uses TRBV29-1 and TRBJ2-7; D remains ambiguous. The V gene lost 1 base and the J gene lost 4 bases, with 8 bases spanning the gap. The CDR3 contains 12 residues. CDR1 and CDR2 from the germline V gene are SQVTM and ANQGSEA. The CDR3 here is CSVEGTEYEQYF. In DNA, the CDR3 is TGCAGCGTTGAAGGCACAGAGTACGAGCAGTACTTC.

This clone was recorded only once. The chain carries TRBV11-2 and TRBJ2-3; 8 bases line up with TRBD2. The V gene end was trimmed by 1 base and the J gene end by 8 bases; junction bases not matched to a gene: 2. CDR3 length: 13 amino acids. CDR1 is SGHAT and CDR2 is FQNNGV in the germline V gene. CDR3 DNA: TGTGCCAGCAGCTTAGGGGCGGGAGGTACGCAGTATTTT. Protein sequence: CASSLGAGGTQYF.

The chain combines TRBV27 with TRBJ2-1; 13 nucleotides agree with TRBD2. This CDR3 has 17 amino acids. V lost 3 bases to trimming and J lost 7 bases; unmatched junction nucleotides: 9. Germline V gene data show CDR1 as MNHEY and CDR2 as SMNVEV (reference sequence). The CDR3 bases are TGTGCCAGCAGTTTGGGGGGACTAGCGGGACGGTGGAATGAGCAGTTCTTC. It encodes CASSLGGLAGRWNEQFF.

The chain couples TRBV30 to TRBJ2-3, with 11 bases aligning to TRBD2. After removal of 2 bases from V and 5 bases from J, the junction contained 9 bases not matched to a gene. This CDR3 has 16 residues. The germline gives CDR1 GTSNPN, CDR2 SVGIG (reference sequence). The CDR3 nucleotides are TGTGCCTGGAGTCTCTTAGCGGGAGGGCCTGAAGATACGCAGTATTTT. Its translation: CAWSLLAGGPEDTQYF.

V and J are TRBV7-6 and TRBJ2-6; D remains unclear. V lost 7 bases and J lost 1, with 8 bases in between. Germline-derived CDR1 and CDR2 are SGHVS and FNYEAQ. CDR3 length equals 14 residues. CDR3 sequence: CASTSLSGANVLTF. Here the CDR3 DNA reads TGTGCCAGCACCTCACTATCTGGGGCCAACGTCCTGACTTTC. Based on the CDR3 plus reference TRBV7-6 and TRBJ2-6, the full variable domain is GAGVSQSPRYKVTKRGQDVALRCDPISGHVSLYWYRQALGQGPEFLTYFNYEAQQDKSGLPNDRFSAERPEGSISTLTIQRTEQRDSAMYRCASTSLSGANVLTFGAGSRLTVL.

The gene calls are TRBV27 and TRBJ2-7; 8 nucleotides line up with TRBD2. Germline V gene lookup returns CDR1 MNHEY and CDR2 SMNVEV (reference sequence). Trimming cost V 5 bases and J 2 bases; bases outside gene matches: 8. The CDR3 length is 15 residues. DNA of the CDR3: TGTGCCAGCAGTGACCCAGCGGGAGCGGCCTACGAGCAGTACTTC. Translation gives CASSDPAGAAYEQYF.

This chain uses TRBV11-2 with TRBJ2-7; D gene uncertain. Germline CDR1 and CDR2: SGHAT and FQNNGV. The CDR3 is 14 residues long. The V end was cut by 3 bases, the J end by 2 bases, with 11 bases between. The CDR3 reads CASSLGGPPYEQYF. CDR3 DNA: TGTGCCAGCAGCTTGGGTGGGCCACCCTACGAGCAGTACTTC.

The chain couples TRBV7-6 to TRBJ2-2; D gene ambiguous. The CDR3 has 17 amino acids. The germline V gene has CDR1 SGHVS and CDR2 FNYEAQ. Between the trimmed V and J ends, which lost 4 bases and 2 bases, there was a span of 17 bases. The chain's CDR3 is CASSSRSGYTNTGELFF. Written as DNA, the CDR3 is TGTGCCAGCAGCTCCAGGTCAGGTTACACTAACACCGGGGAGCTGTTTTTT.

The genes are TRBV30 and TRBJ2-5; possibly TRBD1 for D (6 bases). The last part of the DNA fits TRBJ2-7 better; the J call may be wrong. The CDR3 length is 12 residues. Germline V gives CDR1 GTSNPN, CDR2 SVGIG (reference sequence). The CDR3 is CAWSVLGGEQYF. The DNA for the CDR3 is TGTGCCTGGAGTGTACTAGGGGGCGAGCAGTACTTC.

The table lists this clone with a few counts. The CDR3 is CASSLRLAGGGDTQYF. The DNA of the CDR3 is TGTGCCAGTAGTCTCCGACTAGCGGGAGGGGGAGATACGCAGTATTTT. The chain joins TRBV19 to TRBJ2-3; 14 bases are a match to TRBD2. V lost 5 bases and J lost 5; bases outside the gene matches: 6. CDR3 size: 16 residues. Germline values: CDR1 LNHDA, CDR2 SQIVND (reference sequence).

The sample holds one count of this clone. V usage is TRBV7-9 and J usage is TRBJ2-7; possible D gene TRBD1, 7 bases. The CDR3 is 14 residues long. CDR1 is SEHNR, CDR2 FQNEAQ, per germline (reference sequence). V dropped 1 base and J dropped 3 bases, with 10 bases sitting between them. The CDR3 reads CASSLGQGGYEQYF. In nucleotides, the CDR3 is TGTGCCAGCAGCTTAGGACAGGGAGGCTACGAGCAGTACTTC.

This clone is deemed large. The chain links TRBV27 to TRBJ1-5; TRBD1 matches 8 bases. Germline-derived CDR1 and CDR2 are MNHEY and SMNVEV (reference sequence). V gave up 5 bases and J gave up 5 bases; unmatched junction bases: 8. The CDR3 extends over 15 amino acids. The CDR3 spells CASSPSDRDDQPQHF. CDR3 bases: TGTGCCAGCAGTCCCTCGGACAGGGATGATCAGCCCCAGCATTTT.

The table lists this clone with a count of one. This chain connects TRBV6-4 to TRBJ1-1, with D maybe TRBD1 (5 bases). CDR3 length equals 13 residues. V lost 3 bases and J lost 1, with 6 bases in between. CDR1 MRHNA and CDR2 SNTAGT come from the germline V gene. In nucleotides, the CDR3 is TGTGCCAGCAGTGAGGGGCCGAACACTGAAGCTTTCTTT. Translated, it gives CASSEGPNTEAFF.

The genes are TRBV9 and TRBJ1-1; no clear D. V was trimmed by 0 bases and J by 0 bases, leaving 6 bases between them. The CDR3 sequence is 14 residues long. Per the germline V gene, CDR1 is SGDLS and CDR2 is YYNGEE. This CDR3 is CASSVEALNTEAFF. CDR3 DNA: TGTGCCAGCAGCGTAGAAGCACTGAACACTGAAGCTTTCTTT.

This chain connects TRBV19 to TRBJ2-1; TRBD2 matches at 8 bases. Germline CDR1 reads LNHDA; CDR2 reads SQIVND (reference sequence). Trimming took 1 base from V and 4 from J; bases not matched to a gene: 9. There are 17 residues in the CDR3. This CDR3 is CASSIVLGLAGYNEQFF. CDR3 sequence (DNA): TGTGCCAGTAGTATAGTTTTAGGACTAGCCGGATACAATGAGCAGTTCTTC.

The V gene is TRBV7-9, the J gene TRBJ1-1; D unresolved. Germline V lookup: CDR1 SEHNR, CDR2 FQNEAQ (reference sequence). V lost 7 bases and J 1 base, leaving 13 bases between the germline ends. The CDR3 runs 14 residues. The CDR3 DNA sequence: TGTGCCAGCACCCCCCCCCGACAGAACACTGAAGCTTTCTTT. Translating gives CASTPPRQNTEAFF.

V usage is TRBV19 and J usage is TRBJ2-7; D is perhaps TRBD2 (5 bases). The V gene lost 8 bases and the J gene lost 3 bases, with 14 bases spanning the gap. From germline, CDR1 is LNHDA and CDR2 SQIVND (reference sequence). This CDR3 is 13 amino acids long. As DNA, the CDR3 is TGTGCCAGTGGGAGTTCAATAGGCTACGAGCAGTACTTC. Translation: CASGSSIGYEQYF. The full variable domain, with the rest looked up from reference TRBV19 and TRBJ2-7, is DGGITQSPKYLFRKEGQNVTLSCEQNLNHDAMYWYRQDPGQGLRLIYYSQIVNDFQKGDIAEGYSVSREKKESFPLTVTSAQKNPTAFYLCASGSSIGYEQYFGPGTRLTVT.